Below, 9 T cell receptor beta chains from the same sample are listed, as sequenced in a study of T-cell reconstitution after alpha-beta-depleted transplantation in children. A TCRbeta library incorporating unique molecular identifiers was prepared. TCRdb called the PCR reads again in MiXCR, with one record for every CDR3 protein. The table includes about 440,000 distinct CDR3 sequences, 43% detected once. The sequences come from PBMCs, collected before TCRalphabeta/CD19-depleted stem cell transplant. The receptors come from a girl aged 2 to 10 with aplastic anemia, due to receive a stem cell transplant.

The rearrangement links TRBV20-1 to TRBJ2-4; D gene ambiguous. The germline CDR1 and CDR2 sequences are DFQATT and SNEGSKA (reference sequence). Trimming took off 3 bases at V and 12 bases at J, with 12 bases between the two ends. The CDR3 extends over 11 amino acids. In nucleotides, the CDR3 is TGCAGTGCTAGTTCCGGTTGGCATCAGTACTTC. It codes for CSASSGWHQYF.

The sample holds a few counts of this clonotype. V usage is TRBV7-2 and J usage is TRBJ2-7; D is perhaps TRBD2 (6 bases). The germline V and J ends were trimmed by 1 base and 6 bases, with 19 bases remaining between them. The CDR3 has 16 amino acids. Per germline, CDR1 SGHTA and CDR2 FQGNSA. In DNA form, the CDR3 reads TGTGCCAGCAGCTTAGAACCGCAGACGGGGGAGAGCGAGCAGTACTTC. Translation: CASSLEPQTGESEQYF.

The V and J genes are TRBV28 and TRBJ2-7; D ambiguous. The CDR3 is 15 amino acids. Germline V gene lookup returns CDR1 MDHEN and CDR2 SYDVKM. V dropped 4 bases and J dropped 3 bases, with 16 bases sitting between them. The DNA for the CDR3 is TGTGCCAGCAGTTCAATAGTAGGAGCCAACTACGAGCAGTACTTC. This translates into CASSSIVGANYEQYF.

This clonotype was seen many times. The chain recombines TRBV20-1 with TRBJ1-1; perhaps TRBD1 as D (5 bases). The CDR3 covers 14 residues. Trimming shortened V by 6 bases and J by 3 bases, and 17 bases separated the two germline ends. The germline V gene encodes CDR1 DFQATT and CDR2 SNEGSKA (reference sequence). The CDR3 coding sequence is TGCAGTGCCCGGGGCGGCCGACAACACACTGAAGCTTTCTTT. Translating it yields CSARGGRQHTEAFF.

The rearrangement links TRBV5-1 to TRBJ1-1; 8 nucleotides align to TRBD1. V dropped 6 bases and J dropped 6; count of bases not matched to a gene: 1. The CDR3 length is 11 residues. The V gene's germline CDR1 is SGHRS and CDR2 YFSETQ. The CDR3 spells CASTQGAEAFF. CDR3 DNA sequence: TGCGCCAGCACACAGGGGGCTGAAGCTTTCTTT. Full variable domain (remainder filled in from reference TRBV5-1 and TRBJ1-1): KAGVTQTPRYLIKTRGQQVTLSCSPISGHRSVSWYQQTPGQGLQFLFEYFSETQRNKGNFPGRFSGRQFSNSRSEMNVSTLELGDSALYLCASTQGAEAFFGQGTRLTVV.

This clonotype occurred a few times. The rearrangement links TRBV7-8 to TRBJ2-7; perhaps TRBD2 as D (6 bases). V lost 1 base to trimming and J lost 2 bases, with 12 bases between them. The CDR3 sequence is 15 residues long. Germline CDR1 is SGHVS and CDR2 is FQNEAQ. The CDR3 nucleotides are TGTGCCAGCAGCTTAGGGTCCGGCGGGGCCTACGAGCAGTACTTC. It yields the protein CASSLGSGGAYEQYF.

This clonotype has more than one count but fewer than ten. The chain has TRBV20-1 and TRBJ2-7; 8 nucleotides line up with TRBD2. The CDR3 is 15 amino acids. Trimming took 1 base from V and 5 from J; bases not matched to a gene: 10. CDR1 and CDR2 from the germline V gene are DFQATT and SNEGSKA (reference sequence). CDR3 DNA sequence: TGCAGTGCTAGAGGCCCCCAGGTCGGGGGGGACGAGCAGTACTTC. Translated: CSARGPQVGGDEQYF.

This clonotype was seen only a few times. V and J are TRBV6-2 or TRBV6-3 and TRBJ2-3; 9 nucleotides line up with TRBD1. V was pared by 4 bases and J by 3 bases, with 8 bases of the junction left unmatched. Germline CDR1 reads MNHEY; CDR2 reads SVGEGT. The CDR3 runs 16 residues. DNA of the CDR3: TGTGCCAGCAGTTCGGCCACAGGGGGCTCGACAGATACGCAGTATTTT. This codes for CASSSATGGSTDTQYF.

This clonotype appeared a single time. The gene calls are TRBV4-2 and TRBJ2-1, with TRBD2 identical over 7 bases. CDR3 length equals 15 residues. Germline CDR1 is LGHNA and CDR2 is YNFKEQ. The junction had 5 bases not matched to a gene; V was cut back by 0 bases and J by 6 bases. This chain's CDR3 is CASSQDRGVTNEQFF. CDR3 DNA: TGTGCCAGCAGCCAAGATCGGGGGGTCACCAATGAGCAGTTCTTC.